This T cell receptor (beta chain) was retrieved from a study of shared clonotypes between healthy human individuals. About the study: Donors, aged 18 to 49, were two women and three men. Each donor's CD4 naive and CD4 memory cells filled three plates apiece, CD8 naive two, and CD8 memory one.

Libraries were prepared by immunoSEQ multiplex PCR; TCRdb keeps only in-frame clonotypes and omits some of them. Here the sample spans over 850,000 clones, approximately 80% being singletons. Germline V gene lookup returns CDR1 SNHLY and CDR2 FYNNEI. V dropped 3 bases and J dropped 2; count of bases not matched to a gene: 7. This CDR3 region has 17 residues. Input material: memory CD4+ T cells from PBMCs. This sample's subset: CD45RA-negative fraction. V usage is TRBV2 and J usage is TRBJ2-3; TRBD2 aligns across 11 bases. The clonotype was recovered from a man in his late teens or twenties in good health. Some clones in this sample may be carry-over from other donors' samples. This CDR3 is CASSEGPGLAATDTQYF. The CDR3 DNA reads TGTGCCAGCAGTGAGGGGCCGGGACTAGCGGCCACAGATACGCAGTATTTT. Looking up the rest from reference TRBV2 and TRBJ2-3 gives the full variable domain: EPEVTQTPSHQVTQMGQEVILRCVPISNHLYFYWYRQILGQKVEFLVSFYNNEISEKSEIFDDQFSVERPDGSNFTLKIRSTKLEDSAMYFCASSEGPGLAATDTQYFGPGTRLTVL.